A single sample gave rise to the 22 T cell receptor beta chains below, sequenced in a study of T cells in Graves' hyperthyroidism and ophthalmopathy. It was RNA transcripts that yielded the amplified TCR beta CDR3 regions. The HTBI set primed first-round TCR CDR3 RT-PCR. TCRdb reprocessed the multiplex PCR reads via MiXCR and lists one record per CDR3 protein. The sample records hundreds of thousands of distinct CDR3 sequences, more than 30% being singletons. Sequenced: blood. The receptors stem from a young man with Graves' hyperthyroidism.

This clonotype was observed many times. The DNA for the CDR3 is TGCAGTGCATACAGGGGGTCCACTGAAGCTTTCTTT. Its translation is CSAYRGSTEAFF. The J gene is TRBJ1-1, the V gene TRBV20-1; 8 nucleotides line up with TRBD1. Unmatched junction bases numbered 4, after V lost 6 bases and J lost 4 bases. The CDR3 extends over 12 amino acids. The germline V gene encodes CDR1 DFQATT and CDR2 SNEGSKA (reference sequence).

This chain joins TRBV4-3 and TRBJ2-3; no firm D call. The CDR3 consists of 14 residues. V dropped 3 bases and J dropped 0 bases, with 7 bases sitting between them. In germline, CDR1 is LGHNA, CDR2 YSLEER. The CDR3 spells CASSHGRSTDTQYF. The CDR3 DNA reads TGCGCCAGCAGCCACGGCAGAAGCACAGATACGCAGTATTTT.

V gene TRBV20-1 combines with J gene TRBJ2-7; D remains unclear. Trimming left V 0 bases short and J 6 bases short, with 9 bases between. Germline V lookup: CDR1 DFQATT, CDR2 SNEGSKA (reference sequence). The CDR3 contains 12 residues. CDR3 bases: TGCAGTGCTAGAGATTGGGATCCCGAGCAGTACTTC. It codes for CSARDWDPEQYF.

The V gene is TRBV6-5, the J gene TRBJ1-2; tentative D call: TRBD1 (6 bases). V was trimmed by 6 bases and J by 4 bases, leaving 12 bases between them. Germline V gives CDR1 MNHEY, CDR2 SVGAGI. This CDR3 region has 13 residues. The CDR3: CASRTGFGYGYTF. The CDR3, as DNA: TGTGCCAGCAGAACAGGGTTTGGCTATGGCTACACCTTC.

CDR3 DNA sequence: TGTGCCAGCAGTGTCGGACAGGGAATGAACACTGAAGCTTTCTTT. Protein: CASSVGQGMNTEAFF. The chain links TRBV12-3 or TRBV12-4 to TRBJ1-1; 8 positions agree with TRBD1. This CDR3 has 15 residues. With 5 bases clipped from V and 0 bases from J, the junction kept 5 bases outside the gene matches.

The chain uses TRBV29-1 and TRBJ1-3; no reliable D call. The CDR3 sequence is 9 residues long. Germline V gives CDR1 SQVTM, CDR2 ANQGSEA. Trimming took 8 bases from V and 9 from J, leaving 8 bases between them. CDR3 sequence: CSPGGTIYF. As DNA, the CDR3 is TGCAGCCCTGGAGGCACCATATATTTT.

The chain employs TRBV5-1 and TRBJ1-1; D perhaps matches TRBD1 (6 bases). The germline V gene has CDR1 SGHRS and CDR2 YFSETQ. The CDR3 totals 16 residues. The V gene lost 4 bases and the J gene lost 3 bases, with 19 bases spanning the gap. DNA of the CDR3: TGCGCCAGCAGCCAAGTCCCGAAAACAGGGTACACTGAAGCTTTCTTT. It codes for CASSQVPKTGYTEAFF.

This clonotype showed up many times. The chain employs TRBV15 and TRBJ2-7; possibly TRBD1 or TRBD2 for D (5 bases each). The CDR3 runs to 14 residues. CDR1 LNHNV and CDR2 YYDKDF come from the germline V gene (reference sequence). V was pared by 8 bases and J by 0 bases, with 14 bases between. The CDR3 DNA reads as TGTGCCACCGCCCGGGGCCTAAGCTCCTACGAGCAGTACTTC. Translating it yields CATARGLSSYEQYF.

The chain carries TRBV9 and TRBJ1-1; 7 bases fit TRBD1. This CDR3 is 12 amino acids long. Losses at the gene ends were 7 bases for V and 5 bases for J; bases not matched to a gene: 5. Germline CDR1 SGDLS, CDR2 YYNGEE. The CDR3 DNA is TGTGCCAGCGGCAGGGGGAAGACTGAAGCTTTCTTT. Translating gives CASGRGKTEAFF.

The chain couples TRBV20-1 to TRBJ2-7; TRBD2 is a possible D gene (7 bases). Trimming stripped 2 bases from V and 6 bases from J, with 17 bases between. CDR1 is DFQATT and CDR2 is SNEGSKA in the germline V gene (reference sequence). The CDR3 is 14 residues long. The CDR3 protein is CSARSDGEGGEQYF. CDR3 DNA sequence: TGCAGTGCTAGAAGTGACGGGGAGGGGGGCGAGCAGTACTTC.

This clonotype was seen many times. The J gene is TRBJ2-7, the V gene TRBV10-1; D is perhaps TRBD1 or TRBD2 (5 bases each). Trimming shortened V by 8 bases and J by 3 bases, and 17 bases separated the two germline ends. From germline, CDR1 is WNHNN and CDR2 SYGVQD (reference sequence). CDR3 length equals 14 residues. CDR3 coding DNA: TGCGCCAGCTACAGCCCGGGGCATCTCTACGAGCAGTACTTC. This codes for CASYSPGHLYEQYF.

This clonotype came up many times. The chain links TRBV19 to TRBJ1-2, with unresolved D. Germline CDR1 LNHDA, CDR2 SQIVND (reference sequence). The CDR3 contains 16 residues. The ends were cut back, 6 bases at V and 1 base at J, with 18 bases in the middle. CDR3 in DNA: TGTGCCAGTAGCCTCCTGTCGACGGGGATTAACTATGGCTACACCTTC. Protein sequence: CASSLLSTGINYGYTF.

Regarding this clonotype: A junction end diverges from the germline sequence, so it may reflect a read error. The chain joins TRBV5-1 to TRBJ2-2; D perhaps matches TRBD2 (6 bases). CDR1 and CDR2 (germline): SGHRS, YFSETQ. There are 16 residues in the CDR3. CDR3 in DNA: TGCGCCAGCAGCGAACTAGTCCGCTCGAACACCGGGGGGCTGTTTTTT. Protein sequence: CASSELVRSNTGGLFF.

This clonotype was seen a few times. The chain recombines TRBV20-1 with TRBJ1-5; D remains ambiguous. Germline V gene data show CDR1 as DFQATT and CDR2 as SNEGSKA (reference sequence). The CDR3 sequence is 13 residues long. Trimming shortened V by 6 bases and J by 2 bases, and 11 bases separated the two germline ends. The CDR3 protein is CSAKDMGNQPQHF. CDR3 sequence (DNA): TGCAGTGCAAAAGATATGGGCAATCAGCCCCAGCATTTT.

This clonotype was detected only once. The rearrangement uses TRBV30 and TRBJ1-6, with D possibly being TRBD1 (5 bases). CDR3 size: 14 residues. Germline assignment: CDR1 GTSNPN and CDR2 SVGIG (reference sequence). Trimming took off 0 bases at V and 10 bases at J, with 13 bases between the two ends. The CDR3 sequence: CAWSVRAGYSPLHF. Here the CDR3 DNA reads TGTGCCTGGAGTGTCAGGGCAGGATACTCACCCCTCCACTTT.

The DNA of the CDR3 is TGTGCCAGCAGCCCAGGGACCCCTGAAGCTTTCTTT. The encoded protein is CASSPGTPEAFF. The gene calls are TRBV7-2 and TRBJ1-1, with TRBD1 as a possible D gene (5 bases). Germline CDR1 and CDR2: SGHTA and FQGNSA. The CDR3 totals 12 residues. Trimming pared 5 bases from V and 6 bases from J, leaving 10 bases between.

This rearrangement joins TRBV13 to TRBJ2-6, with D perhaps given as TRBD1 or TRBD2 (5 bases each). Germline CDR1 is PRHDT and CDR2 is FYEKMQ (reference sequence). V lost 5 bases and J 2 bases, leaving 13 bases between the germline ends. This CDR3 spans 16 amino acids. As DNA, the CDR3 is TGTGCCAGCAGCGTGGGGGTCCAACCTGGGGCCAACGTCCTGACTTTC. Translating gives CASSVGVQPGANVLTF.

This clonotype was counted many times. At one end the junction does not follow the germline gene, possibly because of a read error. This chain links TRBV5-1 with TRBJ1-1; 7 nucleotides align to TRBD1. Looked up from germline, CDR1 is SGHRS and CDR2 is YFSETQ. The CDR3 sequence is 13 residues long. The CDR3 DNA sequence: TGTGCCAGCAGCCGGGACAGGAACACTGAAGCTTTCTTT. It codes for CASSRDRNTEAFF.

Of note for this clonotype: This sequence may be a read error, since a much larger clone differs from it by one base. V usage is TRBV7-9 and J usage is TRBJ2-5; D is possibly TRBD2 (6 bases). Germline CDR1 is SEHNR and CDR2 is FQNEAQ (reference sequence). This CDR3 comprises 15 residues. CDR3 DNA: TGTGTCAGCAGCCCACCGGACTACCTCCAAGAGACCCAGTACTTC. Translated, it gives CVSSPPDYLQETQYF.

This clonotype showed up many times. The chain employs TRBV15 and TRBJ1-4; D is perhaps TRBD1 (5 bases). The CDR3 runs 15 residues. Germline V CDR1 and CDR2: LNHNV, YYDKDF (reference sequence). Trimming stripped 4 bases from V and 8 bases from J, with 17 bases between. This CDR3 reads CATSKPEQGGEKLFF. CDR3 nucleotides: TGTGCCACCAGCAAGCCGGAGCAGGGAGGAGAAAAACTGTTTTTT. Looking up the rest from reference TRBV15 and TRBJ1-4 gives the full variable domain: DAMVIQNPRYQVTQFGKPVTLSCSQTLNHNVMYWYQQKSSQAPKLLFHYYDKDFNNEADTPDNFQSRRPNTSFCFLDIRSPGLGDTAMYLCATSKPEQGGEKLFFGSGTQLSVL.

This clonotype was picked up one time. One end of the junction does not line up with germline, which may come from a read error. CDR3 region: CASSQDWNGEETQYF. DNA for the CDR3: TGCGCCAGCAGCCAAGATTGGAACGGGGAAGAGACCCAGTACTTC. The chain couples TRBV7-2 to TRBJ2-5; D may be TRBD2 (5 bases). This CDR3 is built from 15 residues. The germline V gene encodes CDR1 SGHTA and CDR2 FQGNSA.

This clonotype was picked up many times. CDR3 amino acids: CATSRDLGEQYF. The CDR3 DNA is TGTGCCACCAGCAGAGATCTGGGCGAGCAGTACTTC. The J gene is TRBJ2-7, the V gene TRBV15; D ambiguous. Trimming took off 0 bases at V and 6 bases at J, with 6 bases between the two ends. Germline-derived CDR1 and CDR2 are LNHNV and YYDKDF (reference sequence). The CDR3 runs to 12 residues.